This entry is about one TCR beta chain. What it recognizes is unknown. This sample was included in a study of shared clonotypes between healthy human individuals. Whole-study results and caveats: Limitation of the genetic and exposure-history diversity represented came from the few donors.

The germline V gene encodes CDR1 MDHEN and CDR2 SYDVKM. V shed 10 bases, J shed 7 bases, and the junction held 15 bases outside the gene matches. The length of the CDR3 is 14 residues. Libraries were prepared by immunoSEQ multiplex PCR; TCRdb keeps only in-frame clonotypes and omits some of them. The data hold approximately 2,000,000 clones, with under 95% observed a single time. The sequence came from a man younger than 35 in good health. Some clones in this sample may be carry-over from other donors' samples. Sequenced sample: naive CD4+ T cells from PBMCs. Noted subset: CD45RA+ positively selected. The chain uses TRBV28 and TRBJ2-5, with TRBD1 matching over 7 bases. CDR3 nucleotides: TGTGCCATCAAGGGGGCCCCAAGTTCACGGACCCAGTACTTC. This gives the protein CAIKGAPSSRTQYF.